This note documents a single T cell receptor beta chain sequence. The target of this receptor is not known. No quality values exist for individual bases; no much larger clone is one base distant. PBMCs were isolated by Ficoll-Paque density gradient centrifugation. The sequencing machine was an Illumina NovaSeq 6000. TCRalpha and TCRbeta cDNA libraries were constructed by 5'RACE with constant-segment primers, with sample barcodes and unique molecular identifiers being introduced. RNA was extracted from every sample with Trizol reagent. Amplification of the libraries took two PCR steps, and the second step added a second sample barcode plus Illumina TruSeq adapters. Libraries were sequenced on an Illumina NovaSeq with 2 x 150 bp paired-end reads. The paper's data handling went like this. With migec v1.2.7, reads were demultiplexed and then collapsed into UMI-guided consensus sequences. With mixcr v2.1.11, UMI consensuses were aligned to TRA and TRB V and J templates and assembled into clonotypes. A clonotype was counted as expanded or contracted only if both edgeR and NoisET called the change significant, with noise models trained on biological replicates. For edgeR calls, a false discovery rate-adjusted p below 0.01 and a log2 fold-change threshold of 1 were applied. PCA with hierarchical clustering of max-normalized trajectories of the 1000 most abundant clonotypes was used as exploratory dynamics analysis. Separately sequenced CD4+ and CD8+ repertoires were used to assign the CD4 or CD8 phenotype of responding clones. TCRdb cleaned the public reads at Q25 with fastp, built clones with MiXCR and kept in-frame beta chains. Each CDR3 protein appears once, grouped with its most common genes and DNA. The V and J calls and clone size are TCRdb's, not the authors'. This sample is represented by about 250,000 distinct CDR3 sequences; 15% to 20% of them were singletons. The ten largest clones take up more than 20% of the sample.

This sample was taken from a study of T-cell memory formation after mild COVID-19 listed by TCRdb under 2021. Some background on the complete study: TCR sequence clusters from the two donors were largely donor specific. T-cell clones expanding and contracting after mild COVID-19 in two donors were tracked by longitudinal TCRalpha and TCRbeta repertoire sequencing. Two young, previously healthy adult volunteers, one female and one male, were included in the cohort. Results the study describes overall, beyond this receptor: Contracting CD4+ clones appeared mostly in the CM and EM memory subsets, whereas CD8+ clones were enriched in EMRA. The study covered only two mild cases, and larger cohorts including severe cases with pre-infection samples were considered necessary. From day 15 to 85, contracting clones showed balanced CD4/CD8 phenotypes, whereas a second wave of clones that expanded from day 15 to 37 leaned towards CD4+. SARS-CoV-2 specificity was not confirmed for the second-wave clones peaking on day 37. Some responding clones were detected in pre-infection memory, which suggested that pre-existing cross-reactive memory T cells had joined the SARS-CoV-2 response.

V and J are truncated by 6 bases and 2 bases respectively, leaving an intervening sequence of 8 bases. The germline V gene encodes CDR1 LGHNT and CDR2 FRNRAP. Spanning cysteine to phenylalanine, the CDR3 consists of 12 amino acids. The DNA shown is the 36-base CDR3, in frame from base 1. Material for sequencing was PBMCs or a T cell subset sorted from them (not recorded which). This receptor was identified in a man between 18 and 29 years old who had mild COVID-19 (a few samples of this study predate the infection). The sample titles of this study are shuffled in the database, so cell type and time point are left out; the donor was told from shared clones. The V and J genes are TRBV12-5 and TRBJ2-7, with no reliable assignment of the D segment. The CDR3 amino acid sequence is: CASGGVPYEQYF. The bases are TGTGCTAGTGGGGGCGTCCCCTACGAGCAGTACTTC. The CDR3 plus the reference TRBV12-5 and TRBJ2-7 genes for the other parts give the full variable domain: DARVTQTPRHKVTEMGQEVTMRCQPILGHNTVFWYRQTMMQGLELLAYFRNRAPLDDSGMPKDRFSAEMPDATLATLKIQPSEPRDSAVYFCASGGVPYEQYFGPGTRLTVT.